The present TCR beta chain was sequenced within a study of T cells in Graves' hyperthyroidism and ophthalmopathy (dated 2019 in TCRdb). Study-level background: Peripheral blood samples were taken at the time of initial diagnosis, prior to any treatment. To identify distinguishing TCR V-J signatures, a discovery cohort of 90 to 100 patients was used, comprising 43 with Graves' ophthalmopathy and around 60 with stable Graves' hyperthyroidism. Prospective prediction of ophthalmopathy was tested in an independent validation cohort of fewer than 20 hyperthyroidism patients and 17 patients who later progressed to ophthalmopathy. The approximately 98 discovery patients were randomly divided into training and test sets at a 7:3 ratio. In addition, the study compared T-cell repertoires in thyroid tissue and in blood from five to seven Graves' hyperthyroidism patients. After blood sampling, hyperthyroidism patients were treated with methimazole at a starting dose of 30 mg daily, and ophthalmopathy patients were treated with high-dose intravenous methylprednisolone. According to the paper, TCR Vbeta CDR3 sequencing was carried out on 135 peripheral blood samples, which came from about 45 ophthalmopathy, some 73 hyperthyroidism and roughly 17 progressor patients.

The CDR3 numbers 18 residues from cysteine through phenylalanine. Here the CDR3 DNA is all that survives: 54 bases in frame from base 1. Per the germline V gene, SGHTA is the CDR1 and FQGTGA is the CDR2. V is shortened by 5 bases, J by 0 bases, and the region joining them spans 23 bases. The investigation overall reported the following: Most expanded thyroid clonotypes (frequency above 0.001) were also detected in blood, a finding suggesting that blood repertoires may reflect thyroid immune responses. In cross-validation, a model built on a 13 V-J signature told ophthalmopathy apart from stable hyperthyroidism with less than 90% sensitivity and roughly 83% specificity, and in testing the same model reached 80%/75%. No statistical method was used to set the sample size in advance, and investigators knew the group allocation. In validation, the model predicted progression to ophthalmopathy with over 60% sensitivity and 72% to 85% specificity, a median of roughly seven months before onset.

Moderately to severely active disease, a Clinical Activity Score of at least 3, a NOSPECS grade of at least 4, and a duration under 3 months were present in ophthalmopathy patients. Patients with uncontrolled infections, other autoimmune diseases, pregnancy or lactation were excluded. Diagnoses were established on the basis of clinical symptoms, serum thyroxine and TRAb, thyroid ultrasound, and orbital computed tomography. PBMCs were separated from roughly 9.6 ml of fresh peripheral blood using Ficoll-Paque density gradient centrifugation. Trizol reagent was used to extract total RNA, and RNA quality was then checked on an Agilent 2100 Bioanalyzer. This clonotype was recorded many times. The antigen this receptor binds is unknown. There are no base qualities to consult, and no much larger clone falls within one base. The TCR beta CDR3 regions were amplified from RNA transcripts. The first round of RT-PCR for the TCR CDR3 was performed with the HTBI primer set and the Qiagen OneStep RT-PCR kit. Libraries were constructed in a second round of multiplex PCR, after which size selection and purification were carried out. Paired-end sequencing of the libraries was performed with 100 bp reads on an Illumina HiSeq2000. The authors' analysis ran thus. SOAPnuke was used to process the raw data, with reads discarded if the reads contained adapters or uncalled bases, had a mean Phred below 15, or lacked an exact constant-primer or identifier match. COPE v1.2.5 was used to merge high-quality paired reads, and clonotypes were defined as unique nucleotide sequences. MiTCR v1.1 was used to align clonotypes to the IMGT TRBV, TRBD and TRBJ reference segments. Analysis was restricted to V-J combinations with a frequency above 0.0001, which covered over 98% of repertoires. The TCS score was defined as F50 (clonal expansion) divided by E x V (chaos), with BLOSUM62-based TCRdist calculated between CDR3 peptides within each V-J. Welch's t-statistics and random forest reduced around 510 V-J features to under 15, which were used in a naive Bayes classifier (R e1071). The raw public reads went through TCRdb reprocessing: fastp at Q25, MiXCR clone calling, in-frame beta chains kept. Rows with one shared CDR3 protein collapse into an entry with the most common genes and DNA. V and J calls and clone size were set by TCRdb, not the authors. This sample has some 490,000 distinct CDR3 sequences in its table, and 15% to 20% of those were observed once. The ten largest clones capture less than 30% of the sample.

The source material was blood. The chain joins TRBV7-3 to TRBJ2-7; matching of 6 bases hints at TRBD1 as the D gene. The TCR sequence derives from a woman under 40 with Graves' ophthalmopathy. Read as DNA, the sequence is TGTGCCAGCAGCGAAGGGGCCGGGGTTCAGGGGTACTCCTACGAGCAGTACTTC. It specifies CASSEGAGVQGYSYEQYF.